Listed here are 27 T cell receptor beta chains from one sample, sequenced in a study of cytomegalovirus exposure and HLA in healthy donors. Data came from immunoSEQ multiplex PCR; TCRdb stores just in-frame clones and leaves some out. The top ten clones hold about 2% of a sample with some 99,000 clones, 88% of them seen once. Input material: PBMCs. These receptors were obtained from a woman between 18 and 29 years old in good health and CMV-seronegative.

This chain uses TRBV14 with TRBJ2-7; 11 nucleotides agree with TRBD2. Looked up from germline, CDR1 is SGHDN and CDR2 is FVKESK. The CDR3 loop spans 15 amino acids. Trimming at V came to 2 bases and at J to 5 bases, leaving 5 bases not matched to a gene. The CDR3 loop reads CASSQILAGVHEQYF. The CDR3 bases are TGTGCCAGCAGCCAAATACTAGCGGGAGTCCACGAGCAGTACTTC. Complete variable domain (other parts from reference TRBV14 and TRBJ2-7): EAGVTQFPSHSVIEKGQTVTLRCDPISGHDNLYWYRRVMGKEIKFLLHFVKESKQDESGMPNNRFLAERTGGTYSTLKVQPAELEDSGVYFCASSQILAGVHEQYFGPGTRLTVT.

V gene TRBV9 combines with J gene TRBJ1-2; 7 bases match TRBD1. The germline V gene has CDR1 SGDLS and CDR2 YYNGEE. J was trimmed by 8 bases and V by 4 bases; bases with no gene match: 11. CDR3 length equals 14 residues. Here the CDR3 reads CASSQWGTVYGYTF. For the CDR3, the DNA is TGTGCCAGCAGCCAGTGGGGGACAGTTTACGGCTACACCTTC.

V usage is TRBV28 and J usage is TRBJ1-5; TRBD1 might be the D (6 bases). Germline values: CDR1 MDHEN, CDR2 SYDVKM. Trimming left V 4 bases short and J 7 bases short, with 14 bases between. The CDR3 has 14 amino acids. Here the CDR3 reads CASSSGQSVQPQHF. The CDR3 bases are TGTGCCAGCAGTTCGGGACAATCCGTGCAGCCCCAGCATTTT.

The chain uses TRBV5-6 and TRBJ2-3, with 10 bases matching TRBD2. Germline trimming cut 0 bases from V and 0 bases from J; bases unmatched to any gene: 4. The CDR3 contains 17 residues. Germline V gene lookup returns CDR1 SGHDT and CDR2 YYEEEE. The CDR3 DNA is TGTGCCAGCAGCTTGGGTAGCGGGGGGAGTAGCACAGATACGCAGTATTTT. This encodes CASSLGSGGSSTDTQYF.

J is TRBJ2-7 and V is TRBV4-1, with 8 bases lining up with TRBD1. This CDR3 is built from 16 residues. Per the germline V gene, CDR1 is MGHRA and CDR2 is YSYEKL. V lost 1 base, J lost 0 bases, and 5 bases stayed unmatched. CDR3 DNA sequence: TGCGCCAGCAGCCAAGTTTGGCAGGGGGCCTCCTACGAGCAGTACTTC. It translates to CASSQVWQGASYEQYF.

CDR3 loop: CAWSPKALAGGGEQYF. CDR3 coding DNA: TGTGCCTGGAGCCCTAAGGCTTTAGCGGGAGGGGGTGAGCAGTACTTC. The rearrangement joins TRBV30 to TRBJ2-7; 11 bases line up with TRBD2. V was pared by 3 bases and J by 7 bases, with 14 bases of the junction left unmatched. Germline V gene data show CDR1 as GTSNPN and CDR2 as SVGIG (reference sequence). This CDR3 spans 16 amino acids.

The rearrangement links TRBV7-6 to TRBJ1-6, with TRBD1 matching over 8 bases. The germline V gene has CDR1 SGHVS and CDR2 FNYEAQ. This CDR3 is built from 15 residues. V lost 1 base and J lost 9; bases outside the gene matches: 5. The CDR3 DNA reads TGTGCCAGCAGCTTAGAAAGTGACAGGGGTTCACCCCTCCACTTT. Protein sequence: CASSLESDRGSPLHF.

The rearrangement joins TRBV4-1 to TRBJ2-7; no reliable D call. The CDR3 spans 14 residues. Trimming left V 1 base short and J 0 bases short, with 7 bases between. The germline gives CDR1 MGHRA, CDR2 YSYEKL. CDR3 loop: CASSQVLSSYEQYF. The CDR3 DNA sequence: TGCGCCAGCAGCCAAGTGCTTAGCTCCTACGAGCAGTACTTC.

The rearrangement links TRBV18 to TRBJ2-5; the D gene is possibly TRBD2 (5 bases). Per germline, CDR1 KGHSH and CDR2 LQKENI. With 2 bases removed from V and 4 bases from J, the gap between germline ends came to 14 bases. The CDR3 has 15 residues. The chain's CDR3 is CASSPRTSPGETQYF. CDR3 nucleotides: TGTGCCAGCTCACCAAGGACTTCCCCTGGAGAGACCCAGTACTTC.

The V call is TRBV13, the J call TRBJ2-5; tentative D call: TRBD1 (6 bases). The V end was cut by 4 bases, the J end by 1 base, with 22 bases between. The CDR3 loop spans 18 amino acids. Germline loops: CDR1 PRHDT, CDR2 FYEKMQ (reference sequence). This CDR3 reads CASSYVGGDYSTQETQYF. For the CDR3, the DNA is TGTGCCAGCAGCTACGTAGGGGGTGACTACAGTACCCAAGAGACCCAGTACTTC.

The chain joins TRBV11-2 to TRBJ2-1; no reliable D call. Trimming removed 4 bases from V and 8 bases from J, with 15 bases in between. This CDR3 contains 14 residues. Germline loops: CDR1 SGHAT, CDR2 FQNNGV. The CDR3 nucleotides are TGTGCCAGCAGCTCACATAGTCTAGGAGATGAGCAGTTCTTC. Its translation is CASSSHSLGDEQFF.

The chain couples TRBV27 to TRBJ2-3; TRBD2 matches 9 bases. CDR1 MNHEY and CDR2 SMNVEV come from the germline V gene (reference sequence). The V and J ends lost 7 bases and 4 bases, in that order; junction bases with no gene match: 6. The CDR3 runs to 14 residues. For the CDR3, the DNA is TGTGCCAGCATAGCGGGAGTATTTGCAGATACGCAGTATTTT. This sequence encodes CASIAGVFADTQYF.

This clone was detected only a few times. The V gene is TRBV7-9, the J gene TRBJ1-4; D gene unclear. V lost 7 bases and J lost 0, with 12 bases in between. CDR1 SEHNR and CDR2 FQNEAQ come from the germline V gene (reference sequence). CDR3 length: 15 amino acids. The CDR3 here is CASTGDSATNEKLFF. The DNA for the CDR3 is TGTGCCAGCACTGGAGACTCCGCAACTAATGAAAAACTGTTTTTT.

V gene TRBV6-6 combines with J gene TRBJ2-7, with 7 positions matching TRBD1. The CDR3 spans 12 residues. The trim removed 6 bases at V and 7 bases at J, leaving 6 bases unmatched. Germline V gene data show CDR1 as MNHNY and CDR2 as SVGAGI (reference sequence). Written as DNA, the CDR3 is TGTGCCAGCAGCGGGGCGGACAGGGAGCAGTACTTC. Translation gives CASSGADREQYF.

A single count supports this clone. The chain employs TRBV30 and TRBJ2-1; D perhaps matches TRBD1 (6 bases). Per the germline V gene, CDR1 is GTSNPN and CDR2 is SVGIG (reference sequence). CDR3 length: 14 residues. The germline V and J ends were trimmed by 7 bases and 3 bases, with 16 bases remaining between them. The CDR3 here is CALGARGHYNEQFF. In DNA form, the CDR3 reads TGTGCCTTGGGGGCCAGGGGCCACTACAATGAGCAGTTCTTC.

The CDR3 protein is CASSPRLAHRGEQFF. CDR3 nucleotide sequence: TGTGCCAGCAGCCCGCGACTAGCGCACAGAGGTGAGCAGTTCTTC. This rearrangement joins TRBV7-9 to TRBJ2-1; 8 positions match TRBD2. Unmatched junction bases numbered 12, after V lost 5 bases and J lost 9 bases. CDR1 SEHNR and CDR2 FQNEAQ come from the germline V gene (reference sequence). This CDR3 has 15 amino acids.

J is TRBJ1-5 and V is TRBV6-5, with no clear D. The germline gives CDR1 MNHEY, CDR2 SVGAGI. The CDR3 is 16 residues long. V was trimmed by 0 bases and J by 4 bases, leaving 13 bases between them. CDR3 loop: CASSYSSSGTNQPQHF. The CDR3 DNA sequence: TGTGCCAGCAGTTACTCGTCTAGTGGCACGAATCAGCCCCAGCATTTT.

The chain recombines TRBV5-1 with TRBJ2-5; D ambiguous. V lost 0 bases and J lost 5, with 8 bases in between. The CDR3 length is 13 residues. Germline lookup yields CDR1 SGHRS and CDR2 YFSETQ. CDR3 residues: CASSLVVGETQYF. Here the CDR3 DNA reads TGCGCCAGCAGCTTGGTAGTCGGTGAGACCCAGTACTTC.

There are a few counts of this clone. V and J are TRBV5-1 and TRBJ2-5; the D is unclear. In germline, CDR1 is SGHRS, CDR2 YFSETQ. The CDR3 consists of 13 residues. Trimming removed 3 bases from V and 3 bases from J, with 9 bases in between. In DNA form, the CDR3 reads TGCGCCAGCAGCTCTTCGGTTGAAGAGACCCAGTACTTC. It codes for CASSSSVEETQYF.

This clone was recorded only once. The chain recombines TRBV19 with TRBJ2-1, with TRBD1 as a possible D gene (5 bases). Germline assignment: CDR1 LNHDA and CDR2 SQIVND (reference sequence). With 6 bases removed from V and 0 bases from J, the gap between germline ends came to 12 bases. The CDR3 sequence is 15 residues long. The CDR3 DNA reads as TGTGCCAGTAGGTATGACAGAGGCTCCTACAATGAGCAGTTCTTC. Translation: CASRYDRGSYNEQFF. Full variable domain (rest looked up from reference TRBV19 and TRBJ2-1): DGGITQSPKYLFRKEGQNVTLSCEQNLNHDAMYWYRQDPGQGLRLIYYSQIVNDFQKGDIAEGYSVSREKKESFPLTVTSAQKNPTAFYLCASRYDRGSYNEQFFGPGTRLTVL.

The J gene is TRBJ2-7, the V gene TRBV1; whether TRBD2, the table's D call, matches the DNA was not checked. TRBV1 is designated a pseudogene. The CDR3 covers 18 residues. The CDR3 here is CTNHRGLAGGLSSYEQYF. CDR3 DNA: TGCACCAACCATCGGGGACTAGCGGGAGGGCTTAGCTCCTACGAGCAGTACTTC.

The chain links TRBV6-5 to TRBJ1-1; D uncertain. This CDR3 contains 12 residues. The germline CDR1 and CDR2 sequences are MNHEY and SVGAGI. V dropped 5 bases and J dropped 4 bases, with 8 bases sitting between them. The CDR3 DNA reads as TGTGCCAGCAGTAGACGGAGCACTGAAGCTTTCTTT. Translating it yields CASSRRSTEAFF.

This rearrangement joins TRBV5-4 to TRBJ1-2; perhaps TRBD1 as D (5 bases). The CDR3 is 15 amino acids. CDR1 SGHNT and CDR2 YYREEE come from the germline V gene (reference sequence). V gave up 4 bases and J gave up 4 bases, with 17 bases separating them. As DNA, the CDR3 is TGTGCCAGCAGCGGGAGGGGCACCCCCGGCTATGGCTACACCTTC. Translated, it gives CASSGRGTPGYGYTF.

The chain couples TRBV30 to TRBJ2-3, with TRBD2 matching 8 bases. CDR1 GTSNPN and CDR2 SVGIG come from the germline V gene (reference sequence). V lost 3 bases to trimming and J lost 6 bases; unmatched junction nucleotides: 8. The CDR3 covers 14 residues. CDR3 region: CAWRVAGKGDTQYF. The CDR3 coding sequence is TGTGCCTGGAGAGTAGCGGGAAAAGGTGATACGCAGTATTTT.

The chain carries TRBV6-1 and TRBJ1-3; D perhaps matches TRBD1 (5 bases). Trimming took off 2 bases at V and 0 bases at J, with 11 bases between the two ends. Germline CDR1 MNHNS, CDR2 SASEGT. This CDR3 has 16 amino acids. CDR3 amino acids: CASSELSTASGNTIYF. The CDR3 DNA sequence: TGTGCCAGCAGTGAATTATCGACAGCCTCTGGAAACACCATATATTTT.

The CDR3 sequence: CASSSGGRLTYEQYF. For the CDR3, the DNA is TGCGCCAGCAGCTCGGGGGGGAGGCTTACCTACGAGCAGTACTTC. V usage is TRBV5-1 and J usage is TRBJ2-7; 8 bases fit TRBD2. The V gene end was trimmed by 3 bases and the J gene end by 2 bases; junction bases not matched to a gene: 7. The CDR3 covers 15 residues. Germline lookup yields CDR1 SGHRS and CDR2 YFSETQ.

This chain connects TRBV9 to TRBJ1-1, with 9 bases fitting TRBD1. The CDR3 is 15 residues long. V trimming: 3 bases; J trimming: 0 bases; junction bases outside the gene matches: 3. The germline V gene has CDR1 SGDLS and CDR2 YYNGEE. The CDR3 DNA sequence: TGTGCCAGCAGCGAGGGGACAGGGATGAACACTGAAGCTTTCTTT. This encodes CASSEGTGMNTEAFF.